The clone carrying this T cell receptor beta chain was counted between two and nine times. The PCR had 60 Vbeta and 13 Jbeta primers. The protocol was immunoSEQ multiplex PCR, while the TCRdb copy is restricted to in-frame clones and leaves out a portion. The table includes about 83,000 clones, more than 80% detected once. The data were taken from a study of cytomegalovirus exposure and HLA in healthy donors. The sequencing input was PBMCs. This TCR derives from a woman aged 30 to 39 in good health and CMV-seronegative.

The CDR3 loop is CAISGGHSETQYF. The CDR3 DNA sequence: TGTGCCATCAGTGGCGGACATTCAGAGACCCAGTACTTC. The chain recombines TRBV10-3 with TRBJ2-5; a weak D match, TRBD1 (5 bases). Trimming pared 4 bases from V and 4 bases from J, leaving 10 bases between. Germline-derived CDR1 and CDR2 are ENHRY and SYGVKD. The CDR3 has 13 residues.